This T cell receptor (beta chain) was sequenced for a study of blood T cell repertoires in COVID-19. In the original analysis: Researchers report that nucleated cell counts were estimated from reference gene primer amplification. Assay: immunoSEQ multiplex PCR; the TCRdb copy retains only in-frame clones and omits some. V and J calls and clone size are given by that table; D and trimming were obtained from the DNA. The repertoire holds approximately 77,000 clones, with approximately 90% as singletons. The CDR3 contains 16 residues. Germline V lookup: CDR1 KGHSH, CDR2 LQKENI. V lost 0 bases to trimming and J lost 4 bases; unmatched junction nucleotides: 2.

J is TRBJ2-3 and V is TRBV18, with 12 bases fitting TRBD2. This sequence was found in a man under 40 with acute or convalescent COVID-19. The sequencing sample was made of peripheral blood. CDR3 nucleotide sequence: TGTGCCAGCTCACCACCGACTAGCGGGAGTGCAGATACGCAGTATTTT. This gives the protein CASSPPTSGSADTQYF.